These 23 T cell receptor beta chains were sequenced from one sample in a study of T cell responses to AZD1222 COVID-19 vaccine. The method was immunoSEQ multiplex PCR; TCRdb's version includes in-frame clones alone and lacks a portion of them. Counted here are about 120,000 clones, more than 80% occurring once; the ten biggest clones make up approximately 3.3%. The sample was peripheral blood, taken on day 0 of AZD1222 vaccination. These receptors were taken from an adult in good health.

The chain uses TRBV21-1 and TRBJ1-1. TRBV21-1 corresponds to a pseudogene. The CDR3 runs to 17 residues. As DNA, the CDR3 is TGTGCCAGCAGCAAAGGACTTAAGACACCGGTGAACACTGAAGCTTTCTTT. Protein product: CASSKGLKTPVNTEAFF.

This chain uses TRBV5-1 with TRBJ1-1; the D gene is possibly TRBD1 (6 bases). With 6 bases removed from V and 1 base from J, the gap between germline ends came to 13 bases. This CDR3 has 14 amino acids. CDR1 and CDR2 from the germline V gene are SGHRS and YFSETQ. In DNA form, the CDR3 reads TGCGCCAGCACCCGAGGGGGGCAGAACACTGAAGCTTTCTTT. This codes for CASTRGGQNTEAFF.

The chain uses TRBV4-3 and TRBJ2-7; 9 positions agree with TRBD1. The CDR3 is 16 amino acids. Germline assignment: CDR1 LGHNA and CDR2 YSLEER. J was trimmed by 1 base and V by 0 bases; bases with no gene match: 4. CDR3 sequence reads: CASSQDSGQGSYEQYF. Written as DNA, the CDR3 is TGCGCCAGCAGCCAAGATTCCGGACAGGGGTCCTACGAGCAGTACTTC.

This clone was found a few times. This chain links TRBV30 with TRBJ1-1, with unresolved D. The ends were cut back, 4 bases at V and 1 base at J, with 4 bases in the middle. Germline values: CDR1 GTSNPN, CDR2 SVGIG (reference sequence). CDR3 length: 11 residues. CDR3 sequence reads: CAWIENTEAFF. The CDR3 DNA reads TGTGCCTGGATCGAGAACACTGAAGCTTTCTTT.

This clone was detected once. CDR3 sequence reads: CASSQVTGELFF. The CDR3 DNA sequence: TGCGCCAGCAGCCAAGTAACCGGGGAGCTGTTTTTT. The gene calls are TRBV4-3 and TRBJ2-2; D gene unclear. Germline CDR1 is LGHNA and CDR2 is YSLEER. V lost 1 base, J lost 5 bases, and 2 bases lay in between. The CDR3 is made up of 12 amino acids.

This clone was seen once. The genes are TRBV4-1 and TRBJ1-3; TRBD1 is a possible D gene (5 bases). The CDR3 loop spans 18 amino acids. V shed 0 bases and J shed 3 bases, with 18 bases lying between them. Germline loops: CDR1 MGHRA, CDR2 YSYEKL. The CDR3 bases are TGCGCCAGCAGCCAAGAGACGCTCAGGGTTAAAGGTGGAAACACCATATATTTT. It translates to CASSQETLRVKGGNTIYF.

CDR3: CASSARGTGTEKLFF. The CDR3 bases are TGTGCCAGCAGTGCCCGTGGGACAGGCACAGAAAAACTGTTTTTT. The chain uses TRBV2 and TRBJ1-4, with TRBD1 matching over 8 bases. V trimming: 4 bases; J trimming: 8 bases; junction bases outside the gene matches: 9. Germline V gives CDR1 SNHLY, CDR2 FYNNEI. This CDR3 has 15 residues.

V and J are TRBV19 and TRBJ1-5; 9 positions match TRBD1. This CDR3 contains 14 residues. V gave up 5 bases and J gave up 7 bases; unmatched junction bases: 6. Looked up from germline, CDR1 is LNHDA and CDR2 is SQIVND (reference sequence). In nucleotides, the CDR3 is TGTGCCAGTAGTGTTGGACAGGGGATGCAGCCCCAGCATTTT. This codes for CASSVGQGMQPQHF.

V is TRBV10-1 and J is TRBJ1-1; 10 bases agree with TRBD1. The CDR3 covers 12 residues. Per germline, CDR1 WNHNN and CDR2 SYGVQD (reference sequence). The ends lost 5 bases at V and 9 bases at J; junction bases unmatched: 3. The CDR3 is CASSTDRGQAFF. In DNA form, the CDR3 reads TGCGCCAGCAGTACCGACAGGGGGCAAGCTTTCTTT.

J is TRBJ2-5 and V is TRBV4-3, with TRBD1 matching over 8 bases. Germline lookup yields CDR1 LGHNA and CDR2 YSLEER. Trimming at V came to 4 bases and at J to 7 bases, leaving 5 bases not matched to a gene. The CDR3 spans 13 residues. In DNA form, the CDR3 reads TGCGCCAGCAGCCGCGGACAGGGATCGACCCAGTACTTC. This encodes CASSRGQGSTQYF.

The chain carries TRBV27 and TRBJ2-7, with D perhaps matching TRBD1 (7 bases). The CDR3 is 14 amino acids. Germline assignment: CDR1 MNHEY and CDR2 SMNVEV (reference sequence). V was cut by 3 bases and J by 3 bases, with 12 bases left in between. The CDR3 DNA reads as TGTGCCAGCAGTTTGGCCAGGGGGGTCTACGAGCAGTACTTC. Translation gives CASSLARGVYEQYF.

This chain uses TRBV10-3 with TRBJ1-2, with no clear D. V gave up 0 bases and J gave up 13 bases, with 9 bases separating them. The CDR3 loop spans 11 amino acids. CDR1 and CDR2 (germline): ENHRY, SYGVKD. CDR3 sequence: CAISESQASTF. In DNA form, the CDR3 reads TGTGCCATCAGTGAGTCGCAAGCCTCCACCTTC.

The chain employs TRBV30 and TRBJ1-1, with D possibly matching TRBD1 (5 bases). CDR3 length: 17 residues. V dropped 1 base and J dropped 3 bases, with 21 bases sitting between them. Germline CDR1 is GTSNPN and CDR2 is SVGIG (reference sequence). The CDR3: CAWSGFGGRFGDTEAFF. The CDR3, as DNA: TGTGCCTGGAGTGGGTTCGGGGGAAGATTTGGGGACACTGAAGCTTTCTTT.

This clone was seen only once. The chain uses TRBV4-2 and TRBJ2-2, with D tentatively TRBD2 (5 bases). Trimming removed 0 bases from V and 4 bases from J, with 12 bases in between. The CDR3 covers 16 residues. In germline, CDR1 is LGHNA, CDR2 YNFKEQ. The CDR3 DNA sequence: TGTGCCAGCAGCCAAGAGAGAGGGTCGCTCACCGGGGAGCTGTTTTTT. Amino acids: CASSQERGSLTGELFF.

The chain has TRBV7-2 and TRBJ2-3; the match to TRBD2 covers 7 bases. The germline CDR1 and CDR2 sequences are SGHTA and FQGNSA. CDR3 length: 15 amino acids. V shed 5 bases, J shed 2 bases, and the junction held 7 bases outside the gene matches. CDR3 sequence (DNA): TGTGCCAGCAGCGTCAGCGGGATCTTCACAGATACGCAGTATTTT. It codes for CASSVSGIFTDTQYF.

The chain combines TRBV28 with TRBJ2-1, with 9 bases matching TRBD2. CDR3 length: 16 residues. Trimming cost V 5 bases and J 3 bases; bases outside gene matches: 8. The germline CDR1 and CDR2 sequences are MDHEN and SYDVKM. The CDR3 here is CASSTEREAFYNEQFF. The CDR3 region has the DNA TGTGCCAGCAGTACCGAGCGGGAGGCCTTCTACAATGAGCAGTTCTTC.

The chain has TRBV7-9 and TRBJ1-1; no clear D. Trimming cost V 5 bases and J 5 bases, with 12 bases left between them. The germline CDR1 and CDR2 sequences are SEHNR and FQNEAQ (reference sequence). CDR3 length: 13 residues. Here the CDR3 DNA reads TGTGCCAGCAGCCCCCCTCCGGGGACTGAAGCTTTCTTT. This translates into CASSPPPGTEAFF.

In its sample, this clone was seen a few times. V gene TRBV4-3 combines with J gene TRBJ1-3; D perhaps matches TRBD1 (5 bases). This CDR3 is built from 15 residues. CDR1 LGHNA and CDR2 YSLEER come from the germline V gene. The V end was cut by 1 base, the J end by 4 bases, with 11 bases between. CDR3 sequence reads: CASSQGLGEGNTIYF. CDR3 sequence (DNA): TGCGCCAGCAGCCAAGGGTTGGGGGAGGGAAACACCATATATTTT.

The V and J genes are TRBV6-5 and TRBJ2-2; D uncertain. Trimming cost V 0 bases and J 5 bases, with 10 bases left between them. The length of the CDR3 is 15 residues. Germline V gives CDR1 MNHEY, CDR2 SVGAGI. The CDR3 sequence is CASSYSGGGTGELFF. CDR3 DNA sequence: TGTGCCAGCAGTTACTCGGGTGGCGGAACCGGGGAGCTGTTTTTT.

This sequence joins TRBV6-2 or TRBV6-3 and TRBJ2-2; 9 positions agree with TRBD1. Germline CDR1 reads MNHEY; CDR2 reads SVGEGT. The J segment lost 5 bases and the V segment lost 5 bases, leaving 6 bases of the junction unmatched. The CDR3 is made up of 15 amino acids. The CDR3 reads CASSKGQGRTGELFF. Written as DNA, the CDR3 is TGTGCCAGCAGTAAGGGACAGGGCAGGACCGGGGAGCTGTTTTTT.

The chain joins TRBV20-1 to TRBJ2-3; 11 positions agree with TRBD2. V gave up 3 bases and J gave up 1 base; unmatched junction bases: 12. CDR1 and CDR2 (germline): DFQATT, SNEGSKA (reference sequence). This CDR3 has 18 amino acids. The CDR3 nucleotides read TGCAGTGCTAGTGAGGTAGCGGGGGGGTCCCGGGGCACAGATACGCAGTATTTT. Translation: CSASEVAGGSRGTDTQYF.

The chain is built from TRBV28 and TRBJ1-5; 9 bases fit TRBD1. Unmatched junction bases numbered 8, after V lost 5 bases and J lost 6 bases. Germline V lookup: CDR1 MDHEN, CDR2 SYDVKM. The CDR3 is made up of 15 amino acids. CDR3 DNA: TGTGCCAGCAGTCCCACAGGGGGCCGGGGTCAGCCCCAGCATTTT. Its protein product is CASSPTGGRGQPQHF. The variable domain in full, with the rest retrieved from reference TRBV28 and TRBJ1-5, is DVKVTQSSRYLVKRTGEKVFLECVQDMDHENMFWYRQDPGLGLRLIYFSYDVKMKEKGDIPEGYSVSREKKERFSLILESASTNQTSMYLCASSPTGGRGQPQHFGDGTRLSIL.

This rearrangement joins TRBV7-8 to TRBJ1-5; tentative D call: TRBD1 (5 bases). Trimming took off 5 bases at V and 7 bases at J, with 9 bases between the two ends. Germline values: CDR1 SGHVS, CDR2 FQNEAQ. The CDR3 has 12 amino acids. As DNA, the CDR3 is TGTGCCAGCAGCAGGGACTGGCAGCCCCAGCATTTT. Translating gives CASSRDWQPQHF.